These 3 T cell receptor beta chains originate from one sample sequenced in a study of blood T cell repertoires in COVID-19. Using immunoSEQ multiplex PCR, the repertoire was profiled, and TCRdb retains in-frame clones only, with some absent. The sample lists about 200,000 clones; 70% to 90% were seen once. Sequencing input: PBMCs or T cells enriched from blood (not recorded which). The source is a middle-aged woman with acute COVID-19.

V and J are TRBV27 and TRBJ1-5; D call uncertain. The germline V gene has CDR1 MNHEY and CDR2 SMNVEV (reference sequence). V was clipped by 3 bases and J by 7 bases, with 10 bases between them. The CDR3 loop spans 13 amino acids. The DNA of the CDR3 is TGTGCCAGCAGTTTTCGGGAGAACCAGCCCCAGCATTTT. It is translated as CASSFRENQPQHF.

This clone was seen just once. The rearrangement links TRBV28 to TRBJ1-1; tentatively, D is TRBD1 (6 bases). The V gene's germline CDR1 is MDHEN and CDR2 SYDVKM. Trimming left V 5 bases short and J 7 bases short, with 14 bases between. The CDR3 is 13 residues long. The CDR3 protein is CASSLGGAFEAFF. DNA for the CDR3: TGTGCCAGCAGTCTTGGGGGGGCGTTTGAAGCTTTCTTT.

The chain is built from TRBV28 and TRBJ1-5, with TRBD1 matching over 7 bases. The V gene end was trimmed by 7 bases and the J gene end by 8 bases; junction bases not matched to a gene: 5. Germline V lookup: CDR1 MDHEN, CDR2 SYDVKM. This CDR3 contains 12 residues. CDR3 DNA: TGTGCCAGCACGACAGGGTCCAAGCCCCAGCATTTT. Protein sequence: CASTTGSKPQHF.